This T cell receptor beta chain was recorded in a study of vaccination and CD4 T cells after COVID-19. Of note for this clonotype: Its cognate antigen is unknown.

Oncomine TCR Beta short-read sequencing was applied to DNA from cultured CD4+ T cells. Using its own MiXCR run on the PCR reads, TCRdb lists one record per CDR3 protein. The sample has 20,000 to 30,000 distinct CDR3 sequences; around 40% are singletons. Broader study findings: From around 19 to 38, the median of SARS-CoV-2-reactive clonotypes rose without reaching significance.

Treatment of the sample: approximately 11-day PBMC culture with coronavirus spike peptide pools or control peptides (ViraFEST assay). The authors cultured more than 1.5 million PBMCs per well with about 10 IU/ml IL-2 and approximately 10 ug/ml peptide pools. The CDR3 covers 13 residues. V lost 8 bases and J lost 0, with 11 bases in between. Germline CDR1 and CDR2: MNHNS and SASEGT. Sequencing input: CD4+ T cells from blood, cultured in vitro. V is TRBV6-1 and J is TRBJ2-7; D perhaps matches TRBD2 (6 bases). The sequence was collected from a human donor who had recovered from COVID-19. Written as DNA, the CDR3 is TGTGCCAGCTCCGGACTAAACTCCTACGAGCAGTACTTC. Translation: CASSGLNSYEQYF.